The 15 T cell receptor beta chains given below trace back to one sample, sequenced in a study of blood T cell repertoires in COVID-19. This table comes from immunoSEQ multiplex PCR, and its TCRdb copy is limited to in-frame clones, with some not included. This sample has about 230,000 clones, with around 89% found just once. Sequenced input: PBMCs or T cells enriched from blood (not recorded which). These receptors all stem from a woman between 40 and 55 years old with acute COVID-19.

J is TRBJ2-1 and V is TRBV7-8, with a possible D match to TRBD1 (5 bases). This CDR3 is 18 amino acids long. V was cut by 1 base and J by 6 bases, with 22 bases left in between. Germline CDR1 reads SGHVS; CDR2 reads FQNEAQ. The CDR3 loop is CASSLVGSLGLSTNEQFF. The DNA for the CDR3 is TGTGCCAGCAGCTTAGTGGGCAGTTTGGGGCTCTCTACCAATGAGCAGTTCTTC. Combining the CDR3 with reference TRBV7-8 and TRBJ2-1 gives the whole variable domain GAGVSQSPRYKVAKRGQDVALRCDPISGHVSLFWYQQALGQGPEFLTYFQNEAQLDKSGLPSDRFFAERPEGSVSTLKIQRTQQEDSAVYLCASSLVGSLGLSTNEQFFGPGTRLTVL.

A few counts support this clone. The chain carries TRBV19 and TRBJ1-1; weak D call: TRBD1 (6 bases). V was cut by 10 bases and J by 6 bases, with 21 bases left in between. This CDR3 is 14 amino acids long. Germline CDR1 LNHDA, CDR2 SQIVND (reference sequence). The CDR3, as DNA: TGTGCCACCCGGGGGGGCTGGGATATTGCTGAAGCTTTCTTT. Its protein is CATRGGWDIAEAFF.

This chain links TRBV5-4 with TRBJ2-7, with 7 bases fitting TRBD2. This CDR3 comprises 17 residues. Germline lookup yields CDR1 SGHNT and CDR2 YYREEE (reference sequence). The junction had 12 bases not matched to a gene; V was cut back by 0 bases and J by 3 bases. The CDR3 DNA is TGTGCCAGCAGCTTGGTGCCTAGCGGAGGGGACCTCTACGAGCAGTACGTC. This gives the protein CASSLVPSGGDLYEQYV.

The V and J genes are TRBV3-1 (or the pseudogene TRBV3-2) and TRBJ1-5; D uncertain. The CDR3 extends over 12 amino acids. The germline CDR1 and CDR2 sequences are LGHDT and YNNKEL (reference sequence). V lost 1 base, J lost 8 bases, and 6 bases lay in between. The CDR3 reads CASSQGEEPQHF. The CDR3 DNA reads as TGTGCCAGCAGCCAAGGGGAGGAGCCCCAGCATTTT.

The rearrangement uses TRBV6-1 and TRBJ2-7; D perhaps matches TRBD1 (6 bases). Looked up from germline, CDR1 is MNHNS and CDR2 is SASEGT. The CDR3 sequence is 15 residues long. V lost 2 bases to trimming and J lost 2 bases, with 13 bases between them. This chain's CDR3 is CASSESWQGPYEQYV. In DNA, the CDR3 is TGTGCCAGCAGTGAAAGCTGGCAGGGGCCCTACGAGCAGTACGTC.

In its sample, this clone was seen a few times. The V call is TRBV29-1, the J call TRBJ2-7; D possibly corresponds to TRBD1 (5 bases). Germline lookup yields CDR1 SQVTM and CDR2 ANQGSEA. The V end lost 4 bases, the J end lost 1 base, and 8 bases lay between the germline ends. CDR3 size: 12 residues. CDR3 nucleotide sequence: TGCAGCGTTGTTTCAGGGTCCTACGAGCAGTACGTC. Translating it yields CSVVSGSYEQYV.

CDR3 region: CASSEALQGQARNTIYF. The CDR3 coding sequence is TGTGCCAGCAGTGAAGCGCTTCAGGGACAGGCTCGAAACACCATATATTTT. V gene TRBV6-1 combines with J gene TRBJ1-3; TRBD1 aligns across 8 bases. CDR1 and CDR2 (germline): MNHNS, SASEGT. The CDR3 sequence is 17 residues long. The trim removed 0 bases at V and 5 bases at J, leaving 9 bases unmatched.

This chain uses TRBV7-9 with TRBJ2-1; 8 positions match TRBD2. The J segment lost 0 bases and the V segment lost 1 base, leaving 5 bases of the junction unmatched. CDR1 and CDR2 from the germline V gene are SEHNR and FQNEAQ (reference sequence). The CDR3 has 17 amino acids. CDR3 DNA sequence: TGTGCCAGCAGCTTAGTGCGGGAGGCCAGCTCCTACAATGAGCAGTTCTTC. This sequence encodes CASSLVREASSYNEQFF.

The V call is TRBV10-2, the J call TRBJ1-2, with 10 bases that match TRBD1. Germline values: CDR1 WSHSY, CDR2 SAAADI. V shed 6 bases and J 5 bases; nucleotides not matched to a gene: 9. This CDR3 is 15 amino acids long. CDR3 protein: CASSGTGASGYGYTF. DNA for the CDR3: TGCGCCAGCAGCGGGACAGGGGCTTCAGGGTATGGCTACACCTTC.

This chain uses TRBV4-3 with TRBJ1-5; the D is unclear. CDR1 is LGHNA and CDR2 is YSLEER in the germline V gene. The V gene lost 0 bases and the J gene lost 5 bases, with 11 bases spanning the gap. The CDR3 runs 15 residues. The CDR3 sequence is CASSQDVAQDQPQHF. CDR3 DNA sequence: TGCGCCAGCAGCCAAGATGTGGCGCAGGATCAGCCCCAGCATTTT.

This chain uses TRBV19 with TRBJ2-7, with 9 positions matching TRBD1. The CDR3 extends over 13 amino acids. The trim removed 5 bases at V and 8 bases at J, leaving 7 bases unmatched. CDR1 is LNHDA and CDR2 is SQIVND in the germline V gene (reference sequence). CDR3 sequence: CASSSGTGLQQYV. The CDR3 nucleotides are TGTGCCAGTAGTTCCGGGACAGGGCTCCAGCAGTACGTC.

The chain carries TRBV3-1 (or the pseudogene TRBV3-2) and TRBJ1-6; D gene ambiguous. V lost 1 base and J 7 bases, leaving 5 bases between the germline ends. Germline V lookup: CDR1 LGHDT, CDR2 YNNKEL (reference sequence). This CDR3 comprises 13 residues. This CDR3 reads CASSQALNSPLHF. The CDR3 DNA follows: TGTGCCAGCAGCCAAGCTCTGAATTCACCCCTCCACTTT.

The V and J genes are TRBV6-5 and TRBJ1-2; 8 nucleotides line up with TRBD1. From germline, CDR1 is MNHEY and CDR2 SVGAGI. V lost 2 bases, J lost 5 bases, and 7 bases stayed unmatched. CDR3 length: 15 amino acids. The CDR3 region is CASSYRLDRDYGYTF. DNA of the CDR3: TGTGCCAGCAGTTACAGGCTGGACAGGGATTATGGCTACACCTTC.

V and J are TRBV5-1 and TRBJ2-2, with 10 bases identical to TRBD2. CDR1 SGHRS and CDR2 YFSETQ come from the germline V gene. The CDR3 length is 21 residues. V lost 3 bases to trimming and J lost 1 base; unmatched junction nucleotides: 18. This CDR3 reads CASSSGSLGLAGARNTGELFF. In DNA, the CDR3 is TGCGCCAGCAGCTCGGGGTCGTTGGGGCTAGCGGGAGCTAGGAACACCGGGGAGCTGTTTTTT.

The gene calls are TRBV18 and TRBJ2-3, with 9 bases matching TRBD2. Germline lookup yields CDR1 KGHSH and CDR2 LQKENI. Unmatched junction bases numbered 13, after V lost 5 bases and J lost 7 bases. This CDR3 has 16 amino acids. The CDR3 DNA reads as TGTGCCAGCTCAACGAGGGATGCGGGGGGGCCGTATACGCAGTATTTT. This translates into CASSTRDAGGPYTQYF.